The 7 T cell receptor beta chains given below trace back to one sample, sequenced in a study of blood T cell repertoires in COVID-19. Method: immunoSEQ multiplex PCR; TCRdb's copy keeps in-frame clones and lacks some. The data contain 30,000 to 35,000 clones, around four fifths of them seen just once; the ten biggest clones take up over 3.5%. Sequencing input: peripheral blood. These TCRs come from a man aged 50 to 59 with acute or convalescent COVID-19.

The rearrangement uses TRBV5-1 and TRBJ2-7, with TRBD1 matching 8 bases. The trim removed 4 bases at V and 3 bases at J, leaving 3 bases unmatched. This CDR3 contains 13 residues. Germline CDR1 SGHRS, CDR2 YFSETQ. The CDR3 DNA reads as TGCGCCAGCAGCCGCGACAGGGGCTACGAGCAGTACTTC. Translated: CASSRDRGYEQYF. The complete variable domain, with remaining parts taken from reference TRBV5-1 and TRBJ2-7, reads KAGVTQTPRYLIKTRGQQVTLSCSPISGHRSVSWYQQTPGQGLQFLFEYFSETQRNKGNFPGRFSGRQFSNSRSEMNVSTLELGDSALYLCASSRDRGYEQYFGPGTRLTVT.

CDR3: CASSLGLAGNQETQYF. The CDR3 nucleotides read TGTGCCAGCAGCTTAGGATTAGCGGGCAATCAAGAGACCCAGTACTTC. The chain employs TRBV11-3 and TRBJ2-5; 7 bases line up with TRBD2. V gave up 1 base and J gave up 2 bases; unmatched junction bases: 7. CDR1 and CDR2 from the germline V gene are SGHNT and YENEEA. The CDR3 runs to 16 residues. Supplemented by reference TRBV11-3 and TRBJ2-5, the full variable domain reads EAGVVQSPRYKIIEKKQPVAFWCNPISGHNTLYWYLQNLGQGPELLIRYENEEAVDDSQLPKDRFSAERLKGVDSTLKIQPAELGDSAVYLCASSLGLAGNQETQYFGPGTRLLVL.

The chain recombines TRBV27 with TRBJ1-2, with D tentatively TRBD1 (5 bases). Trimming took off 2 bases at V and 8 bases at J, with 18 bases between the two ends. Germline V gene data show CDR1 as MNHEY and CDR2 as SMNVEV (reference sequence). This CDR3 has 15 amino acids. The CDR3 loop is CASSLIEGHPKGYTF. DNA for the CDR3: TGTGCCAGCAGTTTAATTGAAGGACATCCAAAAGGCTACACCTTC.

The rearrangement links TRBV27 to TRBJ1-2; D perhaps matches TRBD1 (6 bases). Germline CDR1 and CDR2: MNHEY and SMNVEV (reference sequence). Deletions cut 2 bases from V and 2 bases from J, with 15 bases between. The CDR3 sequence is 16 residues long. CDR3 amino acids: CASSLGTGRGNYGYTF. DNA of the CDR3: TGTGCCAGCAGTTTAGGCACAGGGAGAGGGAACTATGGCTACACCTTC.

This sequence joins TRBV13 and TRBJ2-1; 8 bases map to TRBD2. The CDR3 totals 15 residues. Germline trimming cut 5 bases from V and 7 bases from J; bases unmatched to any gene: 10. Germline V gene data show CDR1 as PRHDT and CDR2 as FYEKMQ (reference sequence). CDR3 coding DNA: TGTGCCAGCAGCCCAGCGGGAGAAGGTAGTAATGAGCAGTTCTTC. This sequence encodes CASSPAGEGSNEQFF.

This sequence joins TRBV3-1 (or the pseudogene TRBV3-2) and TRBJ2-5; D is undetermined. The CDR3 contains 15 residues. The V and J ends lost 1 base and 0 bases respectively, with 9 bases between them. From germline, CDR1 is LGHDT and CDR2 YNNKEL (reference sequence). In DNA form, the CDR3 reads TGTGCCAGCAGCCAAGCTTCAGAATACCAAGAGACCCAGTACTTC. This encodes CASSQASEYQETQYF.

The gene calls are TRBV28 and TRBJ1-5, with 8 bases matching TRBD1. This CDR3 is 13 amino acids long. After removal of 6 bases from V and 2 bases from J, the junction contained 0 bases not matched to a gene. Germline CDR1 and CDR2: MDHEN and SYDVKM. The CDR3 DNA is TGTGCCAGCAGGACAGGGGGCAATCAGCCCCAGCATTTT. Translation gives CASRTGGNQPQHF.